The T cell receptor (beta chain) described here comes from a study of T cell changes during pregnancy in multiple sclerosis. Using immunoSEQ multiplex PCR, the repertoire was profiled, and TCRdb retains in-frame clones only, with some absent. The sample lists over 35,000 clones; approximately 92% were seen once. V shed 1 base, J shed 3 bases, and the junction held 6 bases outside the gene matches. This CDR3 has 15 residues. Germline loops: CDR1 LGHNA, CDR2 YNFKEQ. The chain couples TRBV4-2 to TRBJ2-7; 7 bases map to TRBD1. Sequenced: peripheral blood. This sequence was found in a female donor with multiple sclerosis, enrolled in a pregnancy study. In DNA, the CDR3 is TGTGCCAGCAGCCAAGTGGGACAGCATCACTACGAGCAGTACTTC. Its translation: CASSQVGQHHYEQYF.